This TCR beta chain was recovered during a study of T cell changes during pregnancy in multiple sclerosis. Generated by immunoSEQ multiplex PCR, the TCRdb table keeps only in-frame clones and is missing some. This table holds just under 50,000 clones, approximately 94% found once. V trimming: 7 bases; J trimming: 4 bases; junction bases outside the gene matches: 9. The CDR3 is 15 residues long. CDR1 is MNHEY and CDR2 is SVGAGI in the germline V gene. The rearrangement links TRBV6-5 to TRBJ2-1; TRBD2 agrees at 8 bases. Source: CD4+ T cells from peripheral blood mononuclear cells, taken in the third trimester of pregnancy. The clonotype comes from a female donor with multiple sclerosis, enrolled in a pregnancy study. The CDR3 DNA follows: TGTGCCAGCACACCACAGCGGGGGCCGTACAATGAGCAGTTCTTC. Protein: CASTPQRGPYNEQFF.